This TCR beta chain was captured in a study of regulatory T cells in long-lasting Graves disease. To make TCR beta libraries, researchers used iRepertoire HTBI primers and Arm-PCR of CDR3 regions. TCRdb itself ran the multiplex PCR reads through MiXCR, one entry per CDR3 protein. The data show hundreds of thousands of distinct CDR3 sequences, approximately 15% seen once. Time point meaning: newly diagnosed GD, antithyroid drugs for less than 3 months. TCR sequences were obtained from RNA taken from PBMCs. CDR1 and CDR2 from the germline V gene are LGHDT and YNNKEL (reference sequence). With 4 bases removed from V and 4 bases from J, the gap between germline ends came to 13 bases. The length of the CDR3 is 14 residues. This clonotype was found many times. These same records also appear under a second study, on T cells in Graves' hyperthyroidism and ophthalmopathy.

The sequencing here drew on peripheral blood mononuclear cells (PBMCs), taken at new diagnosis, from a patient treated with antithyroid drugs. V gene TRBV3-1 combines with J gene TRBJ2-5; no definite D call. This clonotype originated in a middle-aged man with Graves disease. This CDR3 is CASSPSPSPETQYF. The CDR3 DNA reads TGTGCCAGCAGCCCCTCCCCCTCCCCAGAGACCCAGTACTTC.